These 14 T cell receptor beta chains came from one sample sequenced in a study of blood T cell repertoires in COVID-19. This table comes from immunoSEQ multiplex PCR, and its TCRdb copy is limited to in-frame clones, with some not included. The sample lists roughly 140,000 clones, 88% occurring once. The sequenced sample was peripheral blood. The receptors were sampled from a man between 65 and 80 years old with acute or convalescent COVID-19.

V usage is TRBV27 and J usage is TRBJ1-6, with D perhaps matching TRBD1 (5 bases). The CDR3 is made up of 14 amino acids. The V end was cut by 1 base, the J end by 9 bases, with 10 bases between. Germline values: CDR1 MNHEY, CDR2 SMNVEV (reference sequence). CDR3 region: CASSLYGGGSPLHF. In DNA, the CDR3 is TGTGCCAGCAGTTTATACGGGGGGGGTTCACCCCTCCACTTT.

This clone was seen a few times. The chain recombines TRBV5-8 with TRBJ1-6; no firm D call. Per the germline V gene, CDR1 is SGHTS and CDR2 is YDEGEE. The CDR3 loop spans 13 amino acids. The V end was cut by 5 bases, the J end by 4 bases, with 7 bases between. CDR3 sequence reads: CASRALYNSPLHF. The CDR3, as DNA: TGTGCCAGCAGAGCCCTGTATAATTCACCCCTCCACTTT.

This sequence joins TRBV6-6 and TRBJ1-6, with D tentatively TRBD1 (6 bases). Per the germline V gene, CDR1 is MNHNY and CDR2 is SVGAGI (reference sequence). Trimming cost V 4 bases and J 6 bases, with 16 bases left between them. The CDR3 extends over 16 amino acids. The CDR3 loop reads CASSSQLGASNSPLHF. CDR3 nucleotide sequence: TGTGCCAGCAGTTCCCAGTTGGGGGCAAGTAATTCACCCCTCCACTTT.

V usage is TRBV4-1 and J usage is TRBJ1-2; 8 bases fit TRBD1. The CDR3 totals 17 residues. The V gene's germline CDR1 is MGHRA and CDR2 YSYEKL. V lost 5 bases, J lost 2 bases, and 13 bases stayed unmatched. CDR3 protein: CASSYDTGTGVNYGYTF. CDR3 coding DNA: TGCGCCAGCAGCTATGATACCGGGACAGGAGTGAACTATGGCTACACCTTC.

This clone was detected only once. The chain carries TRBV21-1 and TRBJ2-4; the table's D call TRBD2 went unverified against the DNA. TRBV21-1 is designated a pseudogene. The CDR3 consists of 21 residues. CDR3 sequence reads: CASSKDGHGGFRGRGKNIQYF. Written as DNA, the CDR3 is TGTGCCAGCAGCAAAGACGGCCACGGGGGTTTTCGGGGAAGGGGCAAAAACATTCAGTACTTC.

V usage is TRBV19 and J usage is TRBJ2-7; D gene ambiguous. The V and J ends lost 0 bases and 2 bases respectively, with 11 bases between them. CDR3 length: 15 residues. Germline V gives CDR1 LNHDA, CDR2 SQIVND (reference sequence). The CDR3 DNA follows: TGTGCCAGTAGTATAGATGCCAGGAACCCCTACGAGCAGTACTTC. Amino acids: CASSIDARNPYEQYF.

The V call is TRBV7-9, the J call TRBJ2-5; 11 bases line up with TRBD2. The V gene's germline CDR1 is SEHNR and CDR2 FQNEAQ (reference sequence). The CDR3 consists of 16 residues. Trimming cost V 5 bases and J 2 bases; bases outside gene matches: 7. For the CDR3, the DNA is TGTGCCAGCAGCCCAGAGGGACTAGCGGCACAAGAGACCCAGTACTTC. Translation gives CASSPEGLAAQETQYF.

The V and J genes are TRBV5-1 and TRBJ2-1, with 7 nucleotides matching TRBD1. The germline V gene encodes CDR1 SGHRS and CDR2 YFSETQ. After removal of 5 bases from V and 2 bases from J, the junction contained 7 bases not matched to a gene. The CDR3 consists of 15 residues. The DNA for the CDR3 is TGCGCCAGCAGTTACGGGACAGACCCCTACAATGAGCAGTTCTTC. This encodes CASSYGTDPYNEQFF.

This clone was recorded a few times. The chain has TRBV5-4 and TRBJ2-5; D is unresolved. The CDR3 runs to 11 residues. CDR1 SGHNT and CDR2 YYREEE come from the germline V gene (reference sequence). V was clipped by 0 bases and J by 5 bases, with 2 bases between them. In DNA, the CDR3 is TGTGCCAGCAGCTTGGCGGAGACCCAGTACTTC. The encoded protein is CASSLAETQYF.

The chain joins TRBV24-1 to TRBJ2-2; weak D call: TRBD2 (5 bases). CDR3 size: 15 residues. Per germline, CDR1 KGHDR and CDR2 SFDVKD. The V end was cut by 0 bases, the J end by 3 bases, with 7 bases between. The CDR3 here is CATSDLMEDTGELFF. The CDR3 bases are TGTGCCACCAGTGATTTGATGGAGGACACCGGGGAGCTGTTTTTT.

This clone was seen only once. The V gene is TRBV2, the J gene TRBJ1-5; D remains unclear. The CDR3 consists of 13 residues. Germline loops: CDR1 SNHLY, CDR2 FYNNEI. V lost 4 bases to trimming and J lost 6 bases, with 10 bases between them. The chain's CDR3 is CASSAQAPQPQHF. Written as DNA, the CDR3 is TGTGCCAGCAGTGCCCAGGCTCCTCAGCCCCAGCATTTT.

The chain employs TRBV3-1 (or the pseudogene TRBV3-2) and TRBJ2-1; D is unresolved. The V end was cut by 0 bases, the J end by 1 base, with 7 bases between. CDR3 length equals 15 residues. Per germline, CDR1 LGHDT and CDR2 YNNKEL (reference sequence). This chain's CDR3 is CASSQDALSYNEQFF. The CDR3 nucleotides read TGTGCCAGCAGCCAAGACGCGCTGTCCTACAATGAGCAGTTCTTC.

The CDR3 protein is CASRAKDRTNEQFF. As DNA, the CDR3 is TGTGCCAGCAGAGCGAAGGACAGGACCAATGAGCAGTTCTTC. The chain couples TRBV2 to TRBJ2-1; 7 nucleotides agree with TRBD1. J gave up 6 bases and V 6 bases, and 8 bases lay outside the gene matches. CDR1 is SNHLY, CDR2 FYNNEI, per germline. The CDR3 runs 14 residues.

This chain connects TRBV7-9 to TRBJ1-1; no firm D call. The germline V gene has CDR1 SEHNR and CDR2 FQNEAQ (reference sequence). V gave up 0 bases and J gave up 6 bases, with 17 bases separating them. The CDR3 runs to 16 residues. CDR3 loop: CASSLAPARLGAEAFF. Written as DNA, the CDR3 is TGTGCCAGCAGCTTAGCCCCCGCTCGGTTGGGCGCTGAAGCTTTCTTT.